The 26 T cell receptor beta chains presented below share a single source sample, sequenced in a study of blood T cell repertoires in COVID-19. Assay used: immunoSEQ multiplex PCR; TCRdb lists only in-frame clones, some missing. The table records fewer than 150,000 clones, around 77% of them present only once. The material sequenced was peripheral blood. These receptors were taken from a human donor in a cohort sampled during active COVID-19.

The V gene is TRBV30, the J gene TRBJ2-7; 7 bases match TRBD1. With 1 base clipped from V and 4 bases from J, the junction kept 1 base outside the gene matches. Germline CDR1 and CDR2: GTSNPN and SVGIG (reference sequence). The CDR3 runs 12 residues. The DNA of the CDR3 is TGTGCCTGGAGTGAACAGGGGTACGAGCAGTACTTC. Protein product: CAWSEQGYEQYF.

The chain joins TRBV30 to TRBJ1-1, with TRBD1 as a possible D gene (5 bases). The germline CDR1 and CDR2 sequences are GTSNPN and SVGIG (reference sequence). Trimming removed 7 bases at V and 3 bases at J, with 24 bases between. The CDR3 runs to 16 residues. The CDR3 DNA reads TGTGCCTCGGCCCAGGGTGGCGGTAGTCTGTACACTGAAGCTTTCTTT. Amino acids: CASAQGGGSLYTEAFF.

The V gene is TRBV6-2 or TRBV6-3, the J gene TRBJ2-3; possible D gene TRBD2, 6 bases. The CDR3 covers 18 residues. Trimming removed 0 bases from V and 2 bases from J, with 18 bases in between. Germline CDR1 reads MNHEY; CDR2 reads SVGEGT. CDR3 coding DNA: TGTGCCAGCAGTTACTCGAGGGTTGTTAGCGGAGTCACAGATACGCAGTATTTT. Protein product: CASSYSRVVSGVTDTQYF.

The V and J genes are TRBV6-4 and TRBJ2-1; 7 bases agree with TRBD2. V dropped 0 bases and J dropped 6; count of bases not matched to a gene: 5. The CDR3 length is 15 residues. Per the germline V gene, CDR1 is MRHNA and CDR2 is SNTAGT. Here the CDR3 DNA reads TGTGCCAGCAGTGACTCGAGTGGGGGGGTCAATGAGCAGTTCTTC. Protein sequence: CASSDSSGGVNEQFF.

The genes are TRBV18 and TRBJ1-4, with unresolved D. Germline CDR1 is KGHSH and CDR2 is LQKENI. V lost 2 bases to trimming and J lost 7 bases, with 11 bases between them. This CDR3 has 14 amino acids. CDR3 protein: CASSPAVPFEKLFF. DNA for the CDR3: TGTGCCAGCTCACCAGCAGTGCCTTTTGAAAAACTGTTTTTT.

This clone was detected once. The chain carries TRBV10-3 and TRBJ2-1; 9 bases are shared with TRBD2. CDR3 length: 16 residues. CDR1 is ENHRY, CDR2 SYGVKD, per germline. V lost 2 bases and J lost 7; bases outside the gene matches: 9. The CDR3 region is CAISEAGAGGRNEQFF. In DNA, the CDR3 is TGTGCCATCAGTGAGGCAGGGGCGGGGGGGCGAAATGAGCAGTTCTTC.

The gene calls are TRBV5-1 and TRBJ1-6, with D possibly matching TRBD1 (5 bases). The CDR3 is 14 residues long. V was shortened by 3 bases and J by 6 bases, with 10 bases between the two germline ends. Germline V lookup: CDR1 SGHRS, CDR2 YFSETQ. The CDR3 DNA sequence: TGCGCCAGCAGCTCCCTGACAGTTAATTCACCCCTCCACTTT. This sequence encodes CASSSLTVNSPLHF.

The CDR3 sequence is CASSIMDSLQETQYF. As DNA, the CDR3 is TGTGCCAGTAGTATCATGGACAGCTTACAAGAGACCCAGTACTTC. The J gene is TRBJ2-5, the V gene TRBV19, with a weak D call TRBD1 (6 bases). CDR1 and CDR2 from the germline V gene are LNHDA and SQIVND (reference sequence). CDR3 size: 15 residues. V lost 3 bases and J lost 2, with 13 bases in between.

CDR3 sequence: CASRRQGSSYEQYF. CDR3 sequence (DNA): TGTGCCAGCAGGCGACAGGGGAGCTCCTACGAGCAGTACTTC. The chain carries TRBV28 and TRBJ2-7, with TRBD1 matching over 8 bases. Germline V lookup: CDR1 MDHEN, CDR2 SYDVKM. The V gene end was trimmed by 6 bases and the J gene end by 0 bases; junction bases not matched to a gene: 4. This CDR3 is 14 amino acids long. Drawing the rest from reference TRBV28 and TRBJ2-7, the complete variable domain is DVKVTQSSRYLVKRTGEKVFLECVQDMDHENMFWYRQDPGLGLRLIYFSYDVKMKEKGDIPEGYSVSREKKERFSLILESASTNQTSMYLCASRRQGSSYEQYFGPGTRLTVT.

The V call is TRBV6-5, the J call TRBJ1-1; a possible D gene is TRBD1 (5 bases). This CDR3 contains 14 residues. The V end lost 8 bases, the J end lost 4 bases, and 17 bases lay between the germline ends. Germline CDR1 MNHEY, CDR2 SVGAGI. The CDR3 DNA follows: TGTGCCAGCCACCAGACAGTCCTGAGCACTGAAGCTTTCTTT. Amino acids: CASHQTVLSTEAFF.

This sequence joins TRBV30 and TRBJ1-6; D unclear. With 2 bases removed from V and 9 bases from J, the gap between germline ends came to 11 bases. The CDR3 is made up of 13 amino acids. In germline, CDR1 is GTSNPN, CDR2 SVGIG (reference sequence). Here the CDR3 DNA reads TGTGCCTGGAGTTCCACCTCGGTTTCACCCCTCCACTTT. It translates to CAWSSTSVSPLHF.

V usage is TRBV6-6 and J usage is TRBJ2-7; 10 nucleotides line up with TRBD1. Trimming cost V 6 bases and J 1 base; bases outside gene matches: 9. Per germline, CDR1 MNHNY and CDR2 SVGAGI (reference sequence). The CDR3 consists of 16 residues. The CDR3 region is CASSLNPGQGSYEQYF. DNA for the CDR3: TGTGCCAGCAGCCTTAACCCGGGACAGGGGTCCTACGAGCAGTACTTC.

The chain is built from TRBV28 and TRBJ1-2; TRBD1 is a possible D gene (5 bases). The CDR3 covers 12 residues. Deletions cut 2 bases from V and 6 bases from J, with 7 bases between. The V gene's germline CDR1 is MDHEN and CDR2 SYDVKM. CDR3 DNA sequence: TGTGCCAGCAGTTTAGTCAGGGATGGCTACACCTTC. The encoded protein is CASSLVRDGYTF.

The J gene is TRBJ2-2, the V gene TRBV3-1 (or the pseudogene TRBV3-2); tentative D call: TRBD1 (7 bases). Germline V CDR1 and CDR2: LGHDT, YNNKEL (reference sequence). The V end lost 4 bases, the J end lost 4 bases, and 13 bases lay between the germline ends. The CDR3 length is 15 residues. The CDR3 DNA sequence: TGTGCCAGCAGCCCGGTCCAGGGGGGCACCGGGGAGCTGTTTTTT. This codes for CASSPVQGGTGELFF.

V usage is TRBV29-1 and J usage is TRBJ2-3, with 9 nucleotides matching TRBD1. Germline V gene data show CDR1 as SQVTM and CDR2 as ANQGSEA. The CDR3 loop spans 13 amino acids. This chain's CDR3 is CRVGDRETDTQYF. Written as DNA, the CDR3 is TGCAGGGTAGGGGACAGGGAAACAGATACGCAGTATTTT.

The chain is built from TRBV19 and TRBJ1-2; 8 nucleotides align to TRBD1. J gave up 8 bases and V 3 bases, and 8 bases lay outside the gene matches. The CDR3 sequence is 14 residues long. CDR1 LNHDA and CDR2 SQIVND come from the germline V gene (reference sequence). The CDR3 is CASSIGRGRIGYTF. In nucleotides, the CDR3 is TGTGCCAGTAGTATCGGCAGGGGGCGGATCGGCTACACCTTC.

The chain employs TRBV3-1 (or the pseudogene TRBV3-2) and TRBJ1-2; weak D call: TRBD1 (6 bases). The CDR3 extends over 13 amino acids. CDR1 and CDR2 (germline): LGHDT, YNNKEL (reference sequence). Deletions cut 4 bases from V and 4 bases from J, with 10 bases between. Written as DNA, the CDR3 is TGTGCCAGCAGCCTGACAGGAGCCTATGGCTACACCTTC. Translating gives CASSLTGAYGYTF.

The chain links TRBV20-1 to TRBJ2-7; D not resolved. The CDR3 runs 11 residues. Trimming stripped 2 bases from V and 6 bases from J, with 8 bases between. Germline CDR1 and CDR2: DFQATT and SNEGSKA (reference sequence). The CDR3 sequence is CSARLVGEQYF. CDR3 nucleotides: TGCAGTGCTAGATTGGTCGGCGAGCAGTACTTC.

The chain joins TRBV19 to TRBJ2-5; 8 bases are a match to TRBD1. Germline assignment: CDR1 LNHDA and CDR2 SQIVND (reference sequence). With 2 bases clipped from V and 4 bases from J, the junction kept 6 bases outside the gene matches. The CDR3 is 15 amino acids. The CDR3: CASSIRHGTGETQYF. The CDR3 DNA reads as TGTGCCAGTAGTATAAGGCACGGGACAGGAGAGACCCAGTACTTC. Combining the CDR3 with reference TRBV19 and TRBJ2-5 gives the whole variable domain DGGITQSPKYLFRKEGQNVTLSCEQNLNHDAMYWYRQDPGQGLRLIYYSQIVNDFQKGDIAEGYSVSREKKESFPLTVTSAQKNPTAFYLCASSIRHGTGETQYFGPGTRLLVL.

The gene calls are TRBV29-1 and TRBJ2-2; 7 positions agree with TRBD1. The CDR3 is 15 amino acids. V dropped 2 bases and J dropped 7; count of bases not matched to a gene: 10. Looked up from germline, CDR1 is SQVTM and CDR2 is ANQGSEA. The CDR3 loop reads CSVERWQGDGGELFF. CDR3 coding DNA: TGCAGCGTTGAACGCTGGCAGGGGGACGGCGGGGAGCTGTTTTTT.

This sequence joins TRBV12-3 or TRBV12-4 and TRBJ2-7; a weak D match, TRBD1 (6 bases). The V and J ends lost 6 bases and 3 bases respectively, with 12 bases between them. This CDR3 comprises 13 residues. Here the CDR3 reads CASSPGRGYEQYF. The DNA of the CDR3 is TGTGCCAGCAGCCCGGGCAGGGGCTACGAGCAGTACTTC.

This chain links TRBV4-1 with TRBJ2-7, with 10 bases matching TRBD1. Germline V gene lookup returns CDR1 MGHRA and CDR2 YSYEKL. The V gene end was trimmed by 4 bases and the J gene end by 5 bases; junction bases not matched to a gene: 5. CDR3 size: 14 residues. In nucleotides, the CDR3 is TGCGCCAGCAGCCTGGACAGGGGGATCAACGAGCAGTACTTC. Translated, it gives CASSLDRGINEQYF.

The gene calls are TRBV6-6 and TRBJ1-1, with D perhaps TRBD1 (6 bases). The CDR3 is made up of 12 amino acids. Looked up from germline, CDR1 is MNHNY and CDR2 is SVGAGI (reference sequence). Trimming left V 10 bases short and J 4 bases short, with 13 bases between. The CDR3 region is CATRGGGTEAFF. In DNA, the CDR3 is TGTGCCACCAGGGGAGGGGGCACTGAAGCTTTCTTT.

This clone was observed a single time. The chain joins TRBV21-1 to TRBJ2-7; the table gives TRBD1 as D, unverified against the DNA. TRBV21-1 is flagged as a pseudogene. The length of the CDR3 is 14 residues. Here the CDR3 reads CASSKAGSAYEQYF. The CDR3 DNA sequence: TGTGCCAGCAGCAAAGCGGGCTCTGCCTACGAGCAGTACTTC.

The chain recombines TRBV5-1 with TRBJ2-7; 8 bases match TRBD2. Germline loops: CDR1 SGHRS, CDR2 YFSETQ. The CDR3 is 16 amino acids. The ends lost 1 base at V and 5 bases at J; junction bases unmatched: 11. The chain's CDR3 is CASSLSGRGEVDEQYF. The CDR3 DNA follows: TGCGCCAGCAGCTTGAGCGGGCGGGGGGAGGTCGACGAGCAGTACTTC.

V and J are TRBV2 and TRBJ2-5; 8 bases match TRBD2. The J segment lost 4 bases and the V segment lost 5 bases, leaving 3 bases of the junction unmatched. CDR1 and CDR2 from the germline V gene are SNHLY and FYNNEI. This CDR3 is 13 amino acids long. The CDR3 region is CASSRAGAETQYF. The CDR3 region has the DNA TGTGCCAGCAGTCGAGCGGGGGCAGAGACCCAGTACTTC. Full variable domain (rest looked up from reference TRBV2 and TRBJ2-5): EPEVTQTPSHQVTQMGQEVILRCVPISNHLYFYWYRQILGQKVEFLVSFYNNEISEKSEIFDDQFSVERPDGSNFTLKIRSTKLEDSAMYFCASSRAGAETQYFGPGTRLLVL.